This TCR beta chain was sequenced for a study of T cell repertoires in cytomegalovirus infection. On the study more broadly: Recently identified HLA-C-restricted and well-studied HLA-B-restricted CMV epitopes were used.

Broader study findings: The ex vivo response was dominated by HLA-C-restricted CMV-specific TCR beta clonotypes.

Turning to this clonotype: The antigen remains undetermined.

TCRdb used MiXCR to reprocess the reads, holding one entry per CDR3 protein. The sample yields some 800,000 distinct CDR3 sequences, about 29% seen once. The sequencing here drew on cultured CD8+ T cells from PBMCs, taken from culture after CMV antigen stimulation. The sequence was collected from a human donor in good health (CMV status not recorded). Some clones in this sample may be carry-over from other donors' samples.

The CDR3 DNA follows: TGTGCCAGCAGTTTCAGGGTTGGGCGAGAAAAACTGTTTTTT. Translation gives CASSFRVGREKLFF. The rearrangement joins TRBV27 to TRBJ1-4; a weak D match, TRBD1 (5 bases). This CDR3 is built from 14 residues. Trimming removed 3 bases at V and 8 bases at J, with 13 bases between. The germline V gene has CDR1 MNHEY and CDR2 SMNVEV (reference sequence).